Below, 32 T cell receptor beta chains from the same sample are listed, as sequenced in a study of shared clonotypes between healthy human individuals. Generated by immunoSEQ multiplex PCR, the TCRdb table keeps only in-frame clones and is missing some. The data show about 2.4 million clones, with around nine tenths seen just once and around 0.14% held by the top ten. Specimen: naive CD4+ T cells sorted from blood. Subset defined: CD45RA+ positively selected. The origin of the receptors is a man aged 18 to 29 in good health.

The chain carries TRBV7-9 and TRBJ2-7; 8 nucleotides align to TRBD1. V was clipped by 5 bases and J by 5 bases; unmatched bases: 8. The CDR3 runs to 14 residues. Germline V gene lookup returns CDR1 SEHNR and CDR2 FQNEAQ (reference sequence). The chain's CDR3 is CASSLGQGADEQYF. Written as DNA, the CDR3 is TGTGCCAGCAGCCTAGGACAGGGAGCAGACGAGCAGTACTTC.

This chain links TRBV19 with TRBJ1-5, with D maybe TRBD1 (6 bases). V lost 4 bases to trimming and J lost 3 bases, with 22 bases between them. CDR3 length: 18 residues. Germline V lookup: CDR1 LNHDA, CDR2 SQIVND (reference sequence). CDR3 amino acids: CASSKGLQGYRINQPQHF. In nucleotides, the CDR3 is TGTGCCAGTAGTAAGGGTTTACAGGGCTACAGGATCAATCAGCCCCAGCATTTT.

The chain is built from TRBV6-5 and TRBJ2-7; 7 bases are a match to TRBD2. After removal of 0 bases from V and 5 bases from J, the junction contained 10 bases not matched to a gene. CDR1 MNHEY and CDR2 SVGAGI come from the germline V gene. The CDR3 has 16 amino acids. Here the CDR3 DNA reads TGTGCCAGCAGTTACTCGAAAACAGCGGGACTTAACGAGCAGTACTTC. Its translation: CASSYSKTAGLNEQYF.

The chain has TRBV2 and TRBJ2-7; no firm D call. Between the trimmed V and J ends, which lost 6 bases and 1 base, there was a span of 13 bases. Germline lookup yields CDR1 SNHLY and CDR2 FYNNEI. The CDR3 sequence is 14 residues long. This CDR3 reads CASRKTFLSYEQYF. The CDR3 DNA reads as TGTGCCAGCAGGAAAACCTTTTTATCCTACGAGCAGTACTTC. The whole variable domain, remainder taken from reference TRBV2 and TRBJ2-7, is EPEVTQTPSHQVTQMGQEVILRCVPISNHLYFYWYRQILGQKVEFLVSFYNNEISEKSEIFDDQFSVERPDGSNFTLKIRSTKLEDSAMYFCASRKTFLSYEQYFGPGTRLTVT.

The J gene is TRBJ2-5, the V gene TRBV5-1; TRBD1 matches at 9 bases. The V gene's germline CDR1 is SGHRS and CDR2 YFSETQ. V trimming: 4 bases; J trimming: 2 bases; junction bases outside the gene matches: 6. The CDR3 consists of 15 residues. CDR3 residues: CASSDTGGRQETQYF. CDR3 nucleotide sequence: TGCGCCAGCAGCGATACAGGGGGCCGGCAAGAGACCCAGTACTTC.

This chain uses TRBV19 with TRBJ2-7; 8 bases agree with TRBD1. The germline gives CDR1 LNHDA, CDR2 SQIVND (reference sequence). This CDR3 has 15 amino acids. The ends lost 4 bases at V and 9 bases at J; junction bases unmatched: 14. The CDR3 protein is CASSTLTGGFDGQYF. The CDR3 nucleotides are TGTGCCAGTAGTACTCTTACAGGGGGTTTCGACGGGCAGTACTTC. Using reference TRBV19 and TRBJ2-7 for the parts outside the CDR3, the full variable domain is DGGITQSPKYLFRKEGQNVTLSCEQNLNHDAMYWYRQDPGQGLRLIYYSQIVNDFQKGDIAEGYSVSREKKESFPLTVTSAQKNPTAFYLCASSTLTGGFDGQYFGPGTRLTVT.

This rearrangement joins TRBV11-3 to TRBJ2-5; unclear D gene. V lost 5 bases to trimming and J lost 1 base, with 17 bases between them. Per the germline V gene, CDR1 is SGHNT and CDR2 is YENEEA. This CDR3 comprises 16 residues. CDR3 sequence (DNA): TGTGCCAGCAGCATGGCGCAGGAACCAGGCCAAGAGACCCAGTACTTC. Its translation is CASSMAQEPGQETQYF. Full variable domain (outside the CDR3, taken from reference TRBV11-3 and TRBJ2-5): EAGVVQSPRYKIIEKKQPVAFWCNPISGHNTLYWYLQNLGQGPELLIRYENEEAVDDSQLPKDRFSAERLKGVDSTLKIQPAELGDSAVYLCASSMAQEPGQETQYFGPGTRLLVL.

In regard to this clone: The same CDR3 also results from other DNA sequences found in this sample. The chain uses TRBV6-1 and TRBJ2-5; D uncertain. The CDR3 totals 11 residues. Germline-derived CDR1 and CDR2 are MNHNS and SASEGT. The V end lost 6 bases, the J end lost 2 bases, and 4 bases lay between the germline ends. CDR3: CASSPQETQYF. The DNA of the CDR3 is TGTGCCAGCAGCCCACAAGAGACCCAGTACTTC.

The chain carries TRBV21-1 and TRBJ1-4; TRBD1, the table's D call, was not compared with the DNA. TRBV21-1 is a pseudogene segment. The CDR3 has 16 amino acids. The CDR3 region is CASSGQGGKEDEKLFF. Here the CDR3 DNA reads TGTGCCAGCAGCGGACAGGGGGGGAAAGAAGATGAAAAACTGTTTTTT.

The V gene is TRBV30, the J gene TRBJ2-1; 10 bases agree with TRBD1. From germline, CDR1 is GTSNPN and CDR2 SVGIG (reference sequence). V gave up 3 bases and J gave up 7 bases; unmatched junction bases: 6. The CDR3 totals 14 residues. The CDR3 reads CAWRGQGRANEQFF. In nucleotides, the CDR3 is TGTGCCTGGAGGGGACAGGGGAGGGCGAATGAGCAGTTCTTC.

J is TRBJ2-7 and V is TRBV6-5, with 8 bases aligning to TRBD1. V shed 2 bases and J 2 bases; nucleotides not matched to a gene: 8. The germline gives CDR1 MNHEY, CDR2 SVGAGI. This CDR3 has 16 residues. In nucleotides, the CDR3 is TGTGCCAGCAGTTACCGCCCACAGGGGGGTCCCTACGAGCAGTACTTC. This gives the protein CASSYRPQGGPYEQYF.

The rearrangement uses TRBV5-1 and TRBJ2-7, with D possibly matching TRBD2 (5 bases). V was shortened by 6 bases and J by 7 bases, with 17 bases between the two germline ends. The CDR3 totals 13 residues. In germline, CDR1 is SGHRS, CDR2 YFSETQ. CDR3 DNA sequence: TGCGCCAGCAACTACGAGGGCCTGAGAGAGCAGTACTTC. Translation gives CASNYEGLREQYF. Supplemented by reference TRBV5-1 and TRBJ2-7, the full variable domain reads KAGVTQTPRYLIKTRGQQVTLSCSPISGHRSVSWYQQTPGQGLQFLFEYFSETQRNKGNFPGRFSGRQFSNSRSEMNVSTLELGDSALYLCASNYEGLREQYFGPGTRLTVT.

The chain links TRBV7-9 to TRBJ2-7; D is uncertain. Germline CDR1 reads SEHNR; CDR2 reads FQNEAQ (reference sequence). The CDR3 is 13 residues long. Trimming stripped 3 bases from V and 6 bases from J, with 12 bases between. This CDR3 reads CASSFPSGSEQYF. CDR3 nucleotide sequence: TGTGCCAGCAGCTTCCCGTCGGGTAGCGAGCAGTACTTC.

The rearrangement links TRBV28 to TRBJ1-1; 7 positions agree with TRBD1. This CDR3 has 14 residues. Trimming at V came to 7 bases and at J to 0 bases, leaving 5 bases not matched to a gene. Germline V gene sequence: CDR1 MDHEN, CDR2 SYDVKM. In nucleotides, the CDR3 is TGTGCCAGCAATATAGGGGGCATGAACACTGAAGCTTTCTTT. Translation gives CASNIGGMNTEAFF.

The J gene is TRBJ2-7, the V gene TRBV19; 7 bases line up with TRBD1. Germline V gives CDR1 LNHDA, CDR2 SQIVND (reference sequence). CDR3 size: 14 residues. V was clipped by 4 bases and J by 5 bases; unmatched bases: 8. The chain's CDR3 is CASSKGQLGDEQYF. The CDR3 nucleotides are TGTGCCAGTAGTAAGGGACAGCTTGGAGACGAGCAGTACTTC.

The CDR3 DNA is TGTGCCAGTAGTACCAGAGGACAGGCTAATGAAAAACTGTTTTTT. Amino acids: CASSTRGQANEKLFF. The chain is built from TRBV19 and TRBJ1-4; the match to TRBD1 covers 7 bases. This CDR3 region has 15 residues. Trimming at V came to 4 bases and at J to 3 bases, leaving 5 bases not matched to a gene. The germline V gene encodes CDR1 LNHDA and CDR2 SQIVND (reference sequence).

The rearrangement joins TRBV25-1 to TRBJ2-3; D may be TRBD2 (5 bases). Deletions cut 0 bases from V and 0 bases from J, with 10 bases between. There are 16 residues in the CDR3. Germline CDR1 is MGHDK and CDR2 is SYGVNS. CDR3 sequence: CASSEYTGISTDTQYF. The CDR3 DNA sequence: TGTGCCAGCAGTGAATATACCGGGATAAGCACAGATACGCAGTATTTT.

The J gene is TRBJ2-3, the V gene TRBV5-4, with D maybe TRBD1 (5 bases). V dropped 6 bases and J dropped 2 bases, with 13 bases sitting between them. The CDR3 length is 14 residues. The germline CDR1 and CDR2 sequences are SGHNT and YYREEE (reference sequence). The CDR3 region has the DNA TGTGCCAGCAACTCAGGGAACCCCACAGATACGCAGTATTTT. It translates to CASNSGNPTDTQYF.

This chain links TRBV30 with TRBJ1-1; no clear D. The CDR3 consists of 11 residues. V was shortened by 0 bases and J by 8 bases, with 7 bases between the two germline ends. Germline lookup yields CDR1 GTSNPN and CDR2 SVGIG (reference sequence). CDR3 in amino acids: CAWSVREEAFF. CDR3 in DNA: TGTGCCTGGAGTGTTAGGGAGGAAGCTTTCTTT.

This chain uses TRBV5-1 with TRBJ2-7, with D possibly being TRBD2 (6 bases). The CDR3 runs to 14 residues. From germline, CDR1 is SGHRS and CDR2 YFSETQ. V gave up 4 bases and J gave up 3 bases, with 14 bases separating them. This CDR3 is CASSLGDFNYEQYF. CDR3 nucleotide sequence: TGCGCCAGCAGCCTAGGGGACTTCAACTACGAGCAGTACTTC. The variable domain in full, with the rest retrieved from reference TRBV5-1 and TRBJ2-7, is KAGVTQTPRYLIKTRGQQVTLSCSPISGHRSVSWYQQTPGQGLQFLFEYFSETQRNKGNFPGRFSGRQFSNSRSEMNVSTLELGDSALYLCASSLGDFNYEQYFGPGTRLTVT.

The rearrangement joins TRBV5-6 to TRBJ2-7; TRBD1 matches at 10 bases. V shed 4 bases and J 6 bases; nucleotides not matched to a gene: 13. Per germline, CDR1 SGHDT and CDR2 YYEEEE. The CDR3 is 16 residues long. CDR3: CASSLRQGAMVREQYF. CDR3 coding DNA: TGTGCCAGCAGCCTACGACAGGGGGCGATGGTCCGCGAGCAGTACTTC.

The CDR3 is CASSLGGENSYEQYF. CDR3 sequence (DNA): TGCGCCAGCAGCTTGGGCGGGGAGAACTCCTACGAGCAGTACTTC. The chain recombines TRBV5-1 with TRBJ2-7; tentative D call: TRBD2 (6 bases). Germline values: CDR1 SGHRS, CDR2 YFSETQ. This CDR3 region has 15 residues. The V end was cut by 0 bases, the J end by 0 bases, with 10 bases between.

The V gene is TRBV6-5, the J gene TRBJ2-3; D is unclear. CDR1 is MNHEY and CDR2 is SVGAGI in the germline V gene. With 7 bases removed from V and 6 bases from J, the gap between germline ends came to 14 bases. The CDR3 consists of 13 residues. The CDR3 coding sequence is TGTGCCAGCAAGGCCTCGGGTCTCGATACGCAGTATTTT. Translation gives CASKASGLDTQYF.

The chain combines TRBV10-3 with TRBJ1-4; the D is unclear. Germline-derived CDR1 and CDR2 are ENHRY and SYGVKD. Trimming stripped 11 bases from V and 3 bases from J, with 16 bases between. This CDR3 spans 14 amino acids. The CDR3 is CAAQQGPANEKLFF. CDR3 nucleotides: TGTGCCGCCCAACAAGGGCCGGCTAATGAAAAACTGTTTTTT.

The chain has TRBV6-5 and TRBJ1-2, with TRBD1 matching over 7 bases. Germline CDR1 reads MNHEY; CDR2 reads SVGAGI. This CDR3 has 13 amino acids. V was pared by 6 bases and J by 4 bases, with 5 bases of the junction left unmatched. The CDR3 DNA reads TGTGCCAGCAGCCTACAGGGGATCTATGGCTACACCTTC. Its translation is CASSLQGIYGYTF.

Note on this clone: The junction departs from germline at one end; a sequencing error may be responsible. Other DNA sequences in the sample encode the same CDR3. The chain joins TRBV4-1 to TRBJ2-7, with D perhaps TRBD1 (8 bases). Germline-derived CDR1 and CDR2 are MGHRA and YSYEKL. There are 15 residues in the CDR3. As DNA, the CDR3 is TGCGCCAGCAGTCAAGCGGGGACAGGATGGTACGAGCAGTACTTC. It translates to CASSQAGTGWYEQYF.

The chain has TRBV29-1 and TRBJ2-5; 12 nucleotides align to TRBD2. Germline trimming cut 2 bases from V and 4 bases from J; bases unmatched to any gene: 5. Germline V gene lookup returns CDR1 SQVTM and CDR2 ANQGSEA. There are 15 residues in the CDR3. The CDR3 is CSVELAGGKGETQYF. CDR3 nucleotides: TGCAGCGTTGAACTAGCGGGAGGGAAGGGAGAGACCCAGTACTTC.

This CDR3 is CAAEPGLGVTDTQYF. The DNA of the CDR3 is TGTGCCGCGGAACCGGGACTAGGGGTAACAGATACGCAGTATTTT. The J gene is TRBJ2-3, the V gene TRBV10-3, with 8 nucleotides matching TRBD2. V trimming: 11 bases; J trimming: 3 bases; junction bases outside the gene matches: 13. CDR1 and CDR2 (germline): ENHRY, SYGVKD. CDR3 size: 15 residues.

The gene calls are TRBV5-4 and TRBJ2-3; D is perhaps TRBD2 (6 bases). This CDR3 contains 16 residues. V was cut by 4 bases and J by 1 base, with 16 bases left in between. Germline lookup yields CDR1 SGHNT and CDR2 YYREEE (reference sequence). The CDR3 is CASSPERASGTDTQYF. In DNA form, the CDR3 reads TGTGCCAGCAGCCCCGAGCGGGCTAGCGGCACAGATACGCAGTATTTT.

The V and J genes are TRBV5-1 and TRBJ1-6; 7 nucleotides line up with TRBD1. Germline CDR1 SGHRS, CDR2 YFSETQ. The CDR3 spans 18 residues. Losses at the gene ends were 4 bases for V and 7 bases for J; bases not matched to a gene: 17. As DNA, the CDR3 is TGCGCCAGCAGCAGGGCTACAGGGGTGGAGGTAGTGAATTCACCCCTCCACTTT. Its translation: CASSRATGVEVVNSPLHF.

The chain uses TRBV6-5 and TRBJ2-7, with 8 positions matching TRBD2. The J segment lost 5 bases and the V segment lost 2 bases, leaving 8 bases of the junction unmatched. Germline V gene data show CDR1 as MNHEY and CDR2 as SVGAGI. The CDR3 consists of 15 residues. The CDR3 reads CASSYRAGVGDEQYF. The CDR3 bases are TGTGCCAGCAGTTACCGAGCGGGAGTAGGGGACGAGCAGTACTTC.

CDR3 DNA sequence: TGTGCCACCAGCGACAGGGCGTACTATAATTCACCCCTCCACTTT. It yields the protein CATSDRAYYNSPLHF. The gene calls are TRBV15 and TRBJ1-6; TRBD1 aligns across 7 bases. V was pared by 5 bases and J by 3 bases, with 4 bases of the junction left unmatched. The CDR3 is 15 amino acids. The germline CDR1 and CDR2 sequences are LNHNV and YYDKDF (reference sequence). The full variable domain, its missing parts supplied by reference TRBV15 and TRBJ1-6, is DAMVIQNPRYQVTQFGKPVTLSCSQTLNHNVMYWYQQKSSQAPKLLFHYYDKDFNNEADTPDNFQSRRPNTSFCFLDIRSPGLGDTAMYLCATSDRAYYNSPLHFGNGTRLTVT.